The 31 T cell receptor beta chains below all came from one sample that was sequenced in a study of T cell repertoires in cytomegalovirus infection. TCRdb independently ran MiXCR on the reads; one entry per CDR3 protein. The data hold roughly 600,000 distinct CDR3 sequences, with 24% observed a single time. Sequencing was performed on CD8+ T cells from PBMCs. The receptors were sampled from a human donor in good health (CMV status not recorded). Some clones in this sample may be carry-over from other donors' samples.

This chain's CDR3 is CASSLGPVPYNEQFF. CDR3 nucleotides: TGTGCCAGCAGTTTGGGCCCGGTGCCCTACAATGAGCAGTTCTTC. The rearrangement links TRBV28 to TRBJ2-1; the D is unclear. The CDR3 extends over 15 amino acids. V gave up 3 bases and J gave up 2 bases, with 11 bases separating them. CDR1 MDHEN and CDR2 SYDVKM come from the germline V gene.

The chain combines TRBV6-6 with TRBJ1-1; D uncertain. The germline gives CDR1 MNHNY, CDR2 SVGAGI (reference sequence). Trimming shortened V by 0 bases and J by 6 bases, and 8 bases separated the two germline ends. This CDR3 region has 13 residues. The CDR3 DNA follows: TGTGCCAGCAGTTACTCCACAAGGTCTGAAGCTTTCTTT. The encoded protein is CASSYSTRSEAFF.

This clonotype was observed a few times. The gene calls are TRBV7-9 and TRBJ2-7, with 9 bases identical to TRBD1. The V and J ends lost 5 bases and 4 bases, in that order; junction bases with no gene match: 9. There are 15 residues in the CDR3. The germline CDR1 and CDR2 sequences are SEHNR and FQNEAQ (reference sequence). Here the CDR3 DNA reads TGTGCCAGCAGCCCCCTGGGACAGGGCTTTTACGAGCAGTACTTC. This gives the protein CASSPLGQGFYEQYF. The full variable domain, with the rest looked up from reference TRBV7-9 and TRBJ2-7, is DTGVSQNPRHKITKRGQNVTFRCDPISEHNRLYWYRQTLGQGPEFLTYFQNEAQLEKSRLLSDRFSAERPKGSFSTLEIQRTEQGDSAMYLCASSPLGQGFYEQYFGPGTRLTVT.

The gene calls are TRBV2 and TRBJ1-5; TRBD1 matches 7 bases. J was trimmed by 1 base and V by 6 bases; bases with no gene match: 3. The CDR3 totals 14 residues. CDR1 is SNHLY and CDR2 is FYNNEI in the germline V gene. The CDR3 DNA reads TGTGCCAGCAGACAGGGGACGAGCAATCAGCCCCAGCATTTT. This encodes CASRQGTSNQPQHF.

J is TRBJ2-6 and V is TRBV27; no firm D call. From germline, CDR1 is MNHEY and CDR2 SMNVEV (reference sequence). The CDR3 is 13 residues long. Trimming removed 8 bases from V and 2 bases from J, with 7 bases in between. The CDR3 region has the DNA TGTGCCAGCGGAATTACTGGGGCCAACGTCCTGACTTTC. It codes for CASGITGANVLTF. The full variable domain, its missing parts supplied by reference TRBV27 and TRBJ2-6, is EAQVTQNPRYLITVTGKKLTVTCSQNMNHEYMSWYRQDPGLGLRQIYYSMNVEVTDKGDVPEGYKVSRKEKRNFPLILESPSPNQTSLYFCASGITGANVLTFGAGSRLTVL.

Remarks on this clonotype: At one of its ends the junction is not consistent with the germline gene, which may arise from a read error. CDR3 amino acids: CVSSQVVTSDPHQETQYF. The CDR3 DNA reads as TGTGTCAGCAGCCAAGTGGTGACTAGCGATCCTCACCAAGAGACCCAGTACTTC. The rearrangement uses TRBV3-1 and TRBJ2-5, with 8 nucleotides matching TRBD2. The CDR3 spans 18 residues. Germline V gives CDR1 LGHDT, CDR2 YNNKEL (reference sequence).

Comment on this clonotype: This may come from a read error, since a much larger clone is one base off. This chain connects TRBV7-2 to TRBJ1-2; tentatively, D is TRBD1 (6 bases). Germline V lookup: CDR1 SGHTA, CDR2 FQGNSA. Trimming removed 6 bases at V and 10 bases at J, with 18 bases between. This CDR3 contains 13 residues. The CDR3 sequence: CASSSRGAGDYTF. CDR3 bases: TGTGCCAGCAGTTCTAGGGGGGCCGGGGACTACACCTTC.

The rearrangement links TRBV20-1 to TRBJ1-5; tentative D call: TRBD1 (6 bases). Trimming stripped 4 bases from V and 2 bases from J, with 15 bases between. Germline CDR1 is DFQATT and CDR2 is SNEGSKA (reference sequence). This CDR3 contains 15 residues. The CDR3 loop reads CSATTGRVGNQPQHF. CDR3 DNA: TGCAGTGCTACTACAGGGAGGGTGGGCAATCAGCCCCAGCATTTT.

The chain couples TRBV5-1 to TRBJ2-5; D call uncertain. CDR1 SGHRS and CDR2 YFSETQ come from the germline V gene. Trimming left V 3 bases short and J 5 bases short, with 11 bases between. CDR3 length: 13 amino acids. Here the CDR3 DNA reads TGCGCCAGCAGCTATATCAGTCAGGAGACCCAGTACTTC. The encoded protein is CASSYISQETQYF. The complete variable domain, with remaining parts taken from reference TRBV5-1 and TRBJ2-5, reads KAGVTQTPRYLIKTRGQQVTLSCSPISGHRSVSWYQQTPGQGLQFLFEYFSETQRNKGNFPGRFSGRQFSNSRSEMNVSTLELGDSALYLCASSYISQETQYFGPGTRLLVL.

The V call is TRBV20-1, the J call TRBJ1-4; no clear D. CDR3 size: 14 residues. The germline V gene has CDR1 DFQATT and CDR2 SNEGSKA (reference sequence). The germline V and J ends were trimmed by 6 bases and 8 bases, with 19 bases remaining between them. CDR3: CSAKDYPLDEKLFF. The CDR3 DNA is TGCAGTGCCAAGGATTATCCCCTCGACGAAAAACTGTTTTTT.

This clonotype occurred a few times. V is TRBV29-1 and J is TRBJ2-1; D is ambiguous. Trimming left V 3 bases short and J 4 bases short, with 7 bases between. The CDR3 has 12 residues. Germline CDR1 and CDR2: SQVTM and ANQGSEA. In DNA, the CDR3 is TGCAGCGTTGATATCAGATACAATGAGCAGTTCTTC. Protein: CSVDIRYNEQFF.

J is TRBJ1-5 and V is TRBV6-5, with D hard to call. The CDR3 runs 16 residues. Trimming took off 2 bases at V and 0 bases at J, with 11 bases between the two ends. The V gene's germline CDR1 is MNHEY and CDR2 SVGAGI. The CDR3 coding sequence is TGTGCCAGCAGTTACGTGCCCCACCTTAGCAATCAGCCCCAGCATTTT. Residues: CASSYVPHLSNQPQHF.

This clonotype has ten or more counts. The chain links TRBV7-8 to TRBJ1-1; D gene unclear. The CDR3 loop spans 11 amino acids. Germline loops: CDR1 SGHVS, CDR2 FQNEAQ. Trimming removed 8 bases from V and 6 bases from J, with 10 bases in between. CDR3 loop: CASLSGAEAFF. The CDR3 nucleotides read TGTGCCAGCCTTTCAGGCGCTGAAGCTTTCTTT.

This clonotype came up many times. The chain couples TRBV6-5 to TRBJ2-7, with a weak D call TRBD1 (6 bases). This CDR3 has 13 amino acids. Germline CDR1 and CDR2: MNHEY and SVGAGI. The V end was cut by 6 bases, the J end by 2 bases, with 11 bases between. CDR3 residues: CASRPRGTYEQYF. The CDR3, as DNA: TGTGCCAGCAGGCCGAGGGGGACCTACGAGCAGTACTTC.

The chain joins TRBV5-4 to TRBJ2-7; 8 bases agree with TRBD1. Germline V lookup: CDR1 SGHNT, CDR2 YYREEE (reference sequence). The CDR3 covers 13 residues. Germline trimming cut 4 bases from V and 5 bases from J; bases unmatched to any gene: 5. CDR3 loop: CASSPTGGNEQYV. The CDR3 DNA follows: TGTGCCAGCAGCCCCACAGGGGGTAACGAGCAGTACGTC.

This clonotype was picked up many times. The chain has TRBV12-3 or TRBV12-4 and TRBJ2-2, with D unclear. This CDR3 region has 14 residues. V was trimmed by 3 bases and J by 4 bases, leaving 9 bases between them. The CDR3 DNA reads TGTGCCAGCAGTTTGGTACCAGCCACCGGGGAGCTGTTTTTT. It translates to CASSLVPATGELFF.

The J gene is TRBJ2-7, the V gene TRBV20-1, with D unclear. There are 11 residues in the CDR3. The germline V gene has CDR1 DFQATT and CDR2 SNEGSKA (reference sequence). V lost 5 bases, J lost 3 bases, and 8 bases lay in between. The CDR3 sequence: CSALGDYEQYF. The CDR3 bases are TGCAGTGCTCTCGGCGACTACGAGCAGTACTTC.

This clonotype was seen many times. The gene calls are TRBV7-9 and TRBJ1-1; the D is unclear. The CDR3 runs to 12 residues. V was shortened by 1 base and J by 7 bases, with 7 bases between the two germline ends. Germline V lookup: CDR1 SEHNR, CDR2 FQNEAQ (reference sequence). CDR3 sequence (DNA): TGTGCCAGCAGCTTAGTACGTGGTGAAGCTTTCTTT. Translated: CASSLVRGEAFF.

This clonotype was observed a few times. CDR3 sequence: CASSIGGTEGYEQYF. The CDR3 DNA sequence: TGTGCCAGTAGTATAGGAGGGACCGAAGGCTACGAGCAGTACTTC. J is TRBJ2-7 and V is TRBV19; TRBD1 or TRBD2 may be the D gene (5 bases each). Deletions cut 1 base from V and 3 bases from J, with 13 bases between. The CDR3 is 15 amino acids. Germline V lookup: CDR1 LNHDA, CDR2 SQIVND (reference sequence).

The sample holds many counts of this clonotype. This chain uses TRBV12-5 with TRBJ1-1, with 7 bases lining up with TRBD1. The CDR3 contains 13 residues. J gave up 4 bases and V 5 bases, and 4 bases lay outside the gene matches. The germline V gene has CDR1 LGHNT and CDR2 FRNRAP. CDR3 loop: CASGGQDGTEAFF. The CDR3 bases are TGTGCTAGTGGTGGACAGGACGGCACTGAAGCTTTCTTT.

V is TRBV12-3 or TRBV12-4 and J is TRBJ1-1; no clear D. The CDR3 runs to 14 residues. Between the trimmed V and J ends, which lost 1 base and 3 bases, there was a span of 9 bases. This CDR3 is CASSLGRMDTEAFF. For the CDR3, the DNA is TGTGCCAGCAGTTTAGGTCGGATGGACACTGAAGCTTTCTTT.

This clonotype occurred a few times. V gene TRBV19 combines with J gene TRBJ2-3, with a weak D call TRBD2 (5 bases). CDR1 is LNHDA, CDR2 SQIVND, per germline (reference sequence). The CDR3 spans 13 residues. V was cut by 2 bases and J by 5 bases, with 8 bases left in between. Here the CDR3 reads CASSIPGEDTQYF. CDR3 DNA sequence: TGTGCCAGTAGTATACCCGGGGAAGATACGCAGTATTTT.

This clonotype turned up a few times. V usage is TRBV2 and J usage is TRBJ2-2; 14 bases are shared with TRBD2. The CDR3 length is 17 residues. Trimming cost V 6 bases and J 3 bases; bases outside gene matches: 6. Germline V gene sequence: CDR1 SNHLY, CDR2 FYNNEI. In nucleotides, the CDR3 is TGTGCCAGCAGCAGGACTAGCGGGGGGCATTACACCGGGGAGCTGTTTTTT. This gives the protein CASSRTSGGHYTGELFF.

The table lists this clonotype with a few counts. The CDR3 loop is CAILGPQGISPLHF. As DNA, the CDR3 is TGTGCCATCTTGGGCCCCCAGGGGATTTCACCCCTCCACTTT. The rearrangement links TRBV2 to TRBJ1-6, with D possibly being TRBD1 (6 bases). The V gene's germline CDR1 is SNHLY and CDR2 FYNNEI. Trimming stripped 10 bases from V and 9 bases from J, with 19 bases between. CDR3 length equals 14 residues.

This clonotype was detected only a few times. V usage is TRBV4-1 and J usage is TRBJ2-1; 7 nucleotides align to TRBD1. The CDR3 spans 16 residues. Germline V gene data show CDR1 as MGHRA and CDR2 as YSYEKL. The J segment lost 1 base and the V segment lost 4 bases, leaving 7 bases of the junction unmatched. CDR3 residues: CASSPPDRTSYNEQFF. CDR3 sequence (DNA): TGCGCCAGCAGCCCTCCGGACAGGACGTCCTACAATGAGCAGTTCTTC.

In the case of this clonotype: Being one base from a much bigger clone, this may be a read error. The chain is built from TRBV7-2 and TRBJ2-1, with D possibly being TRBD2 (6 bases). From germline, CDR1 is SGHTA and CDR2 FQGNSA. The CDR3 spans 14 residues. The CDR3 spells CANSWDFSYNEQFF. The CDR3 nucleotides are TGTGCCAACAGCTGGGACTTTTCCTACAATGAGCAGTTCTTC.

The J gene is TRBJ1-4, the V gene TRBV7-6; possible D gene TRBD1, 5 bases. The V and J ends lost 5 bases and 5 bases respectively, with 12 bases between them. There are 14 residues in the CDR3. In germline, CDR1 is SGHVS, CDR2 FNYEAQ. The CDR3 coding sequence is TGTGCCAGCAGCCCGGGGCAGATGAATGAAAAACTGTTTTTT. Encoded protein: CASSPGQMNEKLFF.

V and J are TRBV20-1 and TRBJ2-1, with 7 bases aligning to TRBD1. In germline, CDR1 is DFQATT, CDR2 SNEGSKA (reference sequence). The CDR3 runs to 14 residues. Unmatched junction bases numbered 4, after V lost 3 bases and J lost 2 bases. CDR3 loop: CSASGTDPYNEQFF. CDR3 DNA: TGCAGTGCTAGCGGGACAGACCCCTACAATGAGCAGTTCTTC.

This clonotype was counted only a few times. The rearrangement uses TRBV4-2 and TRBJ2-1; TRBD2 matches 10 bases. The germline CDR1 and CDR2 sequences are LGHNA and YNFKEQ. The CDR3 extends over 18 amino acids. Trimming removed 0 bases from V and 10 bases from J; junction bases left unmatched: 15. Here the CDR3 DNA reads TGTGCCAGCAGCCAAGAGTTAGCGGGGGGCACGCCCAATAGAGAGCAGTTCTTC. Its translation is CASSQELAGGTPNREQFF.

This clonotype has ten or more counts. V usage is TRBV7-2 and J usage is TRBJ2-3, with a tentative D call TRBD2 (6 bases). This CDR3 is 14 amino acids long. Trimming cost V 5 bases and J 5 bases, with 14 bases left between them. Germline V lookup: CDR1 SGHTA, CDR2 FQGNSA. CDR3 protein: CASSDRLGGDTQYF. The CDR3 region has the DNA TGTGCCAGCAGCGACCGGTTGGGGGGAGATACGCAGTATTTT.

CDR3: CASSAFDKNTEAFF. The DNA for the CDR3 is TGTGCCAGCAGCGCGTTCGACAAGAACACTGAAGCTTTCTTT. The V gene is TRBV14, the J gene TRBJ1-1; the D is unclear. The CDR3 loop spans 14 amino acids. Trimming took 5 bases from V and 1 from J, leaving 11 bases between them. Germline V gene sequence: CDR1 SGHDN, CDR2 FVKESK.